Included here is one T cell receptor beta chain sequence, with context. Its antigen is still unknown. CDR3 length: 17 amino acids. Germline V gives CDR1 LGHDT, CDR2 YNNKEL (reference sequence). Trimming stripped 0 bases from V and 6 bases from J, with 21 bases between. The data are from a study of early T cells in non-severe SARS-CoV-2 infection. Study-level background: Chains from this unsorted whole-blood bulk RNA could not be paired.

cDNA molecules, individually, were tagged with unique molecular identifiers. Each CDR3 protein gets one entry after TCRdb re-called the 5' RACE reads with MiXCR. The table records tens of thousands of distinct CDR3 sequences, less than 15% of them present only once. Whole-study results and caveats: Reliance on VDJdb matching favored anti-spike CD8 responses; private and CD4 specificities were missed.

The sequence was obtained from an adult who was a healthcare worker with PCR-confirmed SARS-CoV-2 infection or an uninfected control (not recorded which). The gene calls are TRBV3-1 and TRBJ2-7, with D possibly TRBD2 on 6 matching bases. Specimen: whole blood. The CDR3 region has the DNA TGTGCCAGCAGCCAAGATTACAGAACCACCGGACTACGCGAGCAGTACTTC. This sequence encodes CASSQDYRTTGLREQYF.